The text below deals with one TCR beta chain. The antigen is not known. These data belong to a study of memory CD4+ T cells and cytomegalovirus serostatus. Study results and limitations: CMV serostatus prediction reached median AUC approximately 0.95, or 0.91 with US-trained model. About two fifths of the roughly 150 known CMV-associated TCRbeta sequences appeared in CD4+ memory.

The germline V gene encodes CDR1 MGHRA and CDR2 YSYEKL. V lost 4 bases and J 6 bases, leaving 25 bases between the germline ends. The CDR3 consists of 18 residues. Single viable CD3+CD4+CD8-CD45RO+ cells were sorted as the memory CD4+ T cells. Donors' CMV status reflects serum IgG against pp150, pp28, p38, p52. As handled by the study authors: After removing out-of-frame reads, millions of distinct TCRbeta sequences remained. Libraries were prepared by immunoSEQ multiplex PCR; TCRdb keeps only in-frame clonotypes and omits some of them. D and trimming were read from the DNA, whereas the V and J calls and clone size are those reported in that table. The repertoire holds tens of thousands of clones, with approximately 79% as singletons.

This TCR derives from an adult in good health and CMV-seropositive. Sequences were obtained from memory CD4+ T cells from blood. The chain joins TRBV4-1 to TRBJ2-1; the D gene is possibly TRBD1 (5 bases). The CDR3 sequence is CASSPYASRGHRTNEQFF. Here the CDR3 DNA reads TGCGCCAGCAGCCCTTACGCTAGTAGAGGACACCGAACCAATGAGCAGTTCTTC.